The clone carrying this T cell receptor (beta chain) was counted only a few times. The target antigen is unknown. The PCR made use of 60 Vbeta and 13 Jbeta primers. TCRdb's copy holds only in-frame clones and misses some; the assay was immunoSEQ multiplex PCR. The repertoire consists of 200,000 to 300,000 clones, with 81% occurring once and the leading ten covering under 8%. The entry originates in a study of cytomegalovirus exposure and HLA in healthy donors. Study results and limitations: As confirmed in vitro, three CMV-associated chains were specific for CMV antigens. Among immune exposure information, only CMV serostatus was available. Certain sequence variants were highly shared and formed a cluster, and this cluster was likely a sequencing artifact.

The trim removed 2 bases at V and 5 bases at J, leaving 12 bases unmatched. Per the germline V gene, CDR1 is GTSNPN and CDR2 is SVGIG (reference sequence). CDR3 length: 16 residues. The V and J genes are TRBV30 and TRBJ2-5; TRBD1 agrees at 9 bases. The sample was PBMCs. This clonotype originated in an older woman in good health and CMV-seropositive. CDR3 sequence: CAWSLFPGQGWETQYF. The CDR3 nucleotides are TGTGCCTGGAGTCTTTTTCCGGGACAGGGATGGGAGACCCAGTACTTC.